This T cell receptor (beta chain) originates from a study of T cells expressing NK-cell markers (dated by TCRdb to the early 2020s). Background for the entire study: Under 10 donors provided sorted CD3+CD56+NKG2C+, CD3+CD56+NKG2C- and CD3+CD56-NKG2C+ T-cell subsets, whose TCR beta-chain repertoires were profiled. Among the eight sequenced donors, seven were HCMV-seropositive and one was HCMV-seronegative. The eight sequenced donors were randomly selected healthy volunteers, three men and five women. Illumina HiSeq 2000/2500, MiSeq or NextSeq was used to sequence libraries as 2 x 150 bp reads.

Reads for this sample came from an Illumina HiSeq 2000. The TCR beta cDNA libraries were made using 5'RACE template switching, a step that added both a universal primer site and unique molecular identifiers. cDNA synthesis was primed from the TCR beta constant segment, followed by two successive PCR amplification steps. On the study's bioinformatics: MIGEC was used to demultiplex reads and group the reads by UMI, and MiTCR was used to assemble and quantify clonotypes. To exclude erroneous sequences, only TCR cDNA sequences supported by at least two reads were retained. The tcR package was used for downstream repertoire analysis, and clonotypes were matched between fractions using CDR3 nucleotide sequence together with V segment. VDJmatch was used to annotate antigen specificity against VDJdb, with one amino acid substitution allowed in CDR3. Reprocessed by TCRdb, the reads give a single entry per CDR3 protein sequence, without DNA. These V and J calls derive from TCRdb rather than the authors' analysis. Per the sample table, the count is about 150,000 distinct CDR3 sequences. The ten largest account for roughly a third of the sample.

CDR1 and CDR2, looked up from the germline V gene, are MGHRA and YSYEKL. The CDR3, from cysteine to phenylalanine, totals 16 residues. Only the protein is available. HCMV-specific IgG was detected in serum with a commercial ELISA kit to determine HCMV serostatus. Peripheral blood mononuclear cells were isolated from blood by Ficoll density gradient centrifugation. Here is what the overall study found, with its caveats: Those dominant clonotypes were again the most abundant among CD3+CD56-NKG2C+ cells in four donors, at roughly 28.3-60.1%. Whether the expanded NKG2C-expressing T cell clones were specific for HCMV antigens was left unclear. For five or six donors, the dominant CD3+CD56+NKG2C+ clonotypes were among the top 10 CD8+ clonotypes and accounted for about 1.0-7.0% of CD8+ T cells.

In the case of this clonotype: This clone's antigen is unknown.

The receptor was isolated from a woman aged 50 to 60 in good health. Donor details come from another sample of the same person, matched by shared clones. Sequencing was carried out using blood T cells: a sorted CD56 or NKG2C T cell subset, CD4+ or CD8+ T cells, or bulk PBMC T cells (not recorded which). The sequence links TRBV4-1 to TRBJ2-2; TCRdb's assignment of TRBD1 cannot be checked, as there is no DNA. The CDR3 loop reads CASSQDRGLNTGELFF.